Here is one T cell receptor beta chain with its context. Its antigen is undetermined. These data are taken from a study of cytomegalovirus exposure and HLA in healthy donors. Findings of the study overall: While the bulk of TCR sequences proved rare, some public TCRs turned up in many donors. Donors were assumed by presence/absence analyses to have roughly uniform sequencing depth.

V lost 9 bases to trimming and J lost 3 bases; unmatched junction nucleotides: 8. The CDR3 contains 15 residues. Germline CDR1 MNHEY, CDR2 SMNVEV (reference sequence). The PCR made use of 60 Vbeta and 13 Jbeta primers. Data came from immunoSEQ multiplex PCR; TCRdb stores just in-frame clones and leaves some out. The sample includes about 160,000 clones, approximately 86% of them seen just once. The sequence came from a woman aged 18-29 years in good health and CMV-seronegative. The sample comprised PBMCs. The chain couples TRBV27 to TRBJ1-1, with 12 bases that match TRBD1. CDR3 nucleotides: TGTGCCAGTTGCCGTTGGGACAGGGGGCACACTGAAGCTTTCTTT. It translates to CASCRWDRGHTEAFF.